A selection of T cell receptor beta chains follows, all from one sample in a study of identical twins. MiXCR, run by TCRdb on the 5' RACE reads, gives a single entry per CDR3 protein. The sample consists of nearly 900,000 distinct CDR3 sequences, 10% to 15% of them appearing once. This sample also belongs to another study, concerning yellow fever vaccine responses in identical twins.

The specimen was PBMCs. These receptors were obtained from a woman under 30 in good health. The CDR3 runs from the conserved cysteine through the conserved F or W. D genes are given only for firm matches. Only some rows state a clone size, as once, few, many or a class for expanded clones.

v_call: TRBV11-1; cdr3_length: 20; j_call: TRBJ2-6; clone_size: -; d_call: -; cdr3_nt: TGTGCCAGCAGCTTACTGGGCCTTGAACACCCTAACTCTGGGGCCAACGTCCTGACTTTC; cdr3_aa: CASSLLGLEHPNSGANVLTF
v_call: TRBV12-3/TRBV12-4; cdr3_length: 15; j_call: TRBJ1-6; clone_size: many; d_call: -; cdr3_nt: TGTGCCAGCAGCTCGGACAGCAGAGATAATTCACCCCTCCACTTT; cdr3_aa: CASSSDSRDNSPLHF
v_call: TRBV12-3/TRBV12-4; cdr3_length: 14; j_call: TRBJ1-1; clone_size: many; d_call: TRBD1; cdr3_nt: TGTGCCAGTAGACAGGGGGTTCTGAACACTGAAGCTTTCTTT; cdr3_aa: CASRQGVLNTEAFF
v_call: TRBV29-1; cdr3_length: 14; j_call: TRBJ2-1; clone_size: -; d_call: TRBD1; cdr3_nt: TGCAGCGTCCGGGACAGGTTAGAATACAATGAGCAGTTCTTC; cdr3_aa: CSVRDRLEYNEQFF
v_call: TRBV6-1; cdr3_length: 15; j_call: TRBJ2-3; clone_size: -; d_call: -; cdr3_nt: TGTGCCAGCACCCGAGGGGGGGGTTTGACAGATACGCAGTATTTT; cdr3_aa: CASTRGGGLTDTQYF
v_call: TRBV20-1; cdr3_length: 15; j_call: TRBJ2-1; clone_size: -; d_call: -; cdr3_nt: TGCAGTGCGCCACACCGGGACGGAGTCTACAATGAGCAGTTCTTC; cdr3_aa: CSAPHRDGVYNEQFF
v_call: TRBV6-5; cdr3_length: 17; j_call: TRBJ2-7; clone_size: few; d_call: TRBD1; cdr3_nt: TGTGCCAGCAGTTATAGGAAGCCCGGACAGGGGATCTACGAGCAGTACTTC; cdr3_aa: CASSYRKPGQGIYEQYF
v_call: TRBV7-2; cdr3_length: 10; j_call: TRBJ1-2; clone_size: few; d_call: -; cdr3_nt: TGTGCCAGCAGGGAATATGGCTACACCTTC; cdr3_aa: CASREYGYTF
v_call: TRBV4-1; cdr3_length: 15; j_call: TRBJ2-5; clone_size: -; d_call: -; cdr3_nt: TGCGCCAGCAGCCAAGAAGACAGAACGCAAGAGACCCAGTACTTC; cdr3_aa: CASSQEDRTQETQYF
v_call: TRBV6-1; cdr3_length: 16; j_call: TRBJ2-1; clone_size: -; d_call: -; cdr3_nt: TGTGCCAGCAGCGGCGAGGGGGTAGAAACTTACAATGAGCAGTTCTTC; cdr3_aa: CASSGEGVETYNEQFF
v_call: TRBV5-1; cdr3_length: 15; j_call: TRBJ2-1; clone_size: few; d_call: -; cdr3_nt: TGCGCCAGCAGCCCCCGACAGGACCACTACAATGAGCAGTTCTTC; cdr3_aa: CASSPRQDHYNEQFF
v_call: TRBV5-5; cdr3_length: 15; j_call: TRBJ1-1; clone_size: many; d_call: -; cdr3_nt: TGTGCCAGCAGCCCCAAGGGGTTGGAGAACACTGAAGCTTTCTTT; cdr3_aa: CASSPKGLENTEAFF
v_call: TRBV5-1; cdr3_length: 20; j_call: TRBJ2-7; clone_size: -; d_call: TRBD2; cdr3_nt: TGCGCCAGCAGCTTACCCGCCGCCACTAGCGGGAGGGCCGCGGGTTACGAGCAGTACTTC; cdr3_aa: CASSLPAATSGRAAGYEQYF
v_call: TRBV5-1; cdr3_length: 16; j_call: TRBJ2-2; clone_size: many; d_call: -; cdr3_nt: TGCGCCAGCAGCTACCTCGAGCGGGCGGGCACCGGGGAGCTGTTTTTT; cdr3_aa: CASSYLERAGTGELFF
v_call: TRBV29-1; cdr3_length: 13; j_call: TRBJ1-2; clone_size: few; d_call: -; cdr3_nt: TGCAGCGTTGCCCAGACAGCCAACTATGGCTACACCTTC; cdr3_aa: CSVAQTANYGYTF
v_call: TRBV4-2; cdr3_length: 14; j_call: TRBJ2-3; clone_size: few; d_call: TRBD1; cdr3_nt: TGTGCCAGCAGCCAAGGACAGGGCCAAGATACGCAGTATTTT; cdr3_aa: CASSQGQGQDTQYF
v_call: TRBV3-1; cdr3_length: 15; j_call: TRBJ2-2; clone_size: many; d_call: -; cdr3_nt: TGTGCCAGCAGCCAATCCTTTCCGAACACCGGGGAGCTGTTTTTT; cdr3_aa: CASSQSFPNTGELFF
v_call: TRBV5-1; cdr3_length: 15; j_call: TRBJ2-7; clone_size: few; d_call: -; cdr3_nt: TGCGCCAGCAGCTTGGGGACGACGAAGGGTAGCGAGCAGTACTTC; cdr3_aa: CASSLGTTKGSEQYF
v_call: TRBV12-3/TRBV12-4; cdr3_length: 14; j_call: TRBJ1-1; clone_size: many; d_call: -; cdr3_nt: TGTGCCAGCAGTTTAGGGCCGACGAACACTGAAGCTTTCTTT; cdr3_aa: CASSLGPTNTEAFF
v_call: TRBV20-1; cdr3_length: 14; j_call: TRBJ2-7; clone_size: -; d_call: TRBD2; cdr3_nt: TGCAGTGCTAGTCGGGGACTAGCAGATTACGAGCAGTACTTC; cdr3_aa: CSASRGLADYEQYF
v_call: TRBV12-3/TRBV12-4; cdr3_length: 14; j_call: TRBJ2-3; clone_size: -; d_call: TRBD2; cdr3_nt: TGTGCCAGCAGACTAGCGGGGACTGCGGATACGCAGTATTTT; cdr3_aa: CASRLAGTADTQYF
v_call: TRBV20-1; cdr3_length: 15; j_call: TRBJ2-7; clone_size: -; d_call: -; cdr3_nt: TGCAGTGCTAGTGCTGTCGGAACGACCTCGGGCGAGCAGTACTTC; cdr3_aa: CSASAVGTTSGEQYF
v_call: TRBV27; cdr3_length: 13; j_call: TRBJ1-4; clone_size: many; d_call: -; cdr3_nt: TGTGCCAGCAGCGGCAGAACCAATGAAAAACTGTTTTTT; cdr3_aa: CASSGRTNEKLFF
v_call: TRBV19; cdr3_length: 17; j_call: TRBJ2-7; clone_size: -; d_call: TRBD2; cdr3_nt: TGTGCCAGTAGTCCCACCGGGACTAGCGGGAGCTCCCACGAGCAGTACTTC; cdr3_aa: CASSPTGTSGSSHEQYF
v_call: TRBV20-1; cdr3_length: 15; j_call: TRBJ2-3; clone_size: -; d_call: -; cdr3_nt: TGCAGTGCAAACCCTAGCGCGCCGCCAAGACATACGCAGTATTTT; cdr3_aa: CSANPSAPPRHTQYF
v_call: TRBV20-1; cdr3_length: 14; j_call: TRBJ2-5; clone_size: few; d_call: TRBD2; cdr3_nt: TGCAGTGCTACTCTAGCGGGAGTGAGAGAGACCCAGTACTTC; cdr3_aa: CSATLAGVRETQYF
v_call: TRBV12-3/TRBV12-4; cdr3_length: 16; j_call: TRBJ2-4; clone_size: -; d_call: TRBD1; cdr3_nt: TGTGCCAGCACCATTCGGACAGGGAATCCCAAAAACATTCAGTACTTC; cdr3_aa: CASTIRTGNPKNIQYF
v_call: TRBV6-5; cdr3_length: 16; j_call: TRBJ1-2; clone_size: -; d_call: -; cdr3_nt: TGTGCCAGCAGTTACTCGTATTGGTCCGATGTGGGTGGCTACACCTTC; cdr3_aa: CASSYSYWSDVGGYTF
v_call: TRBV15; cdr3_length: 17; j_call: TRBJ2-6; clone_size: -; d_call: -; cdr3_nt: TGTGCCACCAGCAACCGGGACCACCCCTCTGGGGCCAACGTCCTGACTTTC; cdr3_aa: CATSNRDHPSGANVLTF
v_call: TRBV20-1; cdr3_length: 14; j_call: TRBJ2-7; clone_size: -; d_call: TRBD1; cdr3_nt: TGCAGTGCTAGAGCCGGGACAGGGGGCAACGAGCAGTACTTC; cdr3_aa: CSARAGTGGNEQYF
v_call: TRBV6-1; cdr3_length: 15; j_call: TRBJ2-3; clone_size: few; d_call: -; cdr3_nt: TGTGCCAGCAGCAAAAGATGGGGGACCACAGATACGCAGTATTTT; cdr3_aa: CASSKRWGTTDTQYF
v_call: TRBV28; cdr3_length: 15; j_call: TRBJ2-1; clone_size: few; d_call: -; cdr3_nt: TGTGCCAGCAGTTTACTTGGGAGGTACGACAATGAGCAGTTCTTC; cdr3_aa: CASSLLGRYDNEQFF
v_call: TRBV7-2; cdr3_length: 16; j_call: TRBJ2-1; clone_size: -; d_call: TRBD1; cdr3_nt: TGTGCCAGCAGCTTAATTTCAGGGGGCTATGGTAATGAGCAGTTCTTC; cdr3_aa: CASSLISGGYGNEQFF
v_call: TRBV19; cdr3_length: 14; j_call: TRBJ2-1; clone_size: few; d_call: TRBD1; cdr3_nt: TGTGCCAGTTCCGGGGACAGGGTGAGCAATGAGCAGTTCTTC; cdr3_aa: CASSGDRVSNEQFF
v_call: TRBV7-8; cdr3_length: 18; j_call: TRBJ2-5; clone_size: few; d_call: TRBD2; cdr3_nt: TGTGCCAGCAGCCCTAGGGGGTCACTAGCGGGGGCACAAGAGACCCAGTACTTC; cdr3_aa: CASSPRGSLAGAQETQYF
v_call: TRBV27; cdr3_length: 14; j_call: TRBJ2-3; clone_size: many; d_call: TRBD2; cdr3_nt: TGTGCCAGCGCCCTAGCGGGACTCACAGATACGCAGTATTTT; cdr3_aa: CASALAGLTDTQYF
v_call: TRBV4-1; cdr3_length: 15; j_call: TRBJ2-5; clone_size: -; d_call: TRBD2; cdr3_nt: TGCGCCAGCAGCCAAACCGGGACTACTCAAGAGACCCAGTACTTC; cdr3_aa: CASSQTGTTQETQYF
v_call: TRBV6-5; cdr3_length: 18; j_call: TRBJ2-7; clone_size: few; d_call: TRBD2; cdr3_nt: TGTGCCAGCAGTTCCCGGGCACCGGGACTAGCGGGAGGGTACGAGCAGTACTTC; cdr3_aa: CASSSRAPGLAGGYEQYF
v_call: TRBV6-1; cdr3_length: 14; j_call: TRBJ1-6; clone_size: few; d_call: TRBD1; cdr3_nt: TGTGCCAGCAGTCCTCGGACAGGGCATTCACCCCTCCACTTT; cdr3_aa: CASSPRTGHSPLHF
v_call: TRBV6-5; cdr3_length: 15; j_call: TRBJ1-2; clone_size: few; d_call: -; cdr3_nt: TGTGCCAGCAGTTACTCGAAGGTCTGGTCCTATGGCTACACCTTC; cdr3_aa: CASSYSKVWSYGYTF
v_call: TRBV20-1; cdr3_length: 13; j_call: TRBJ2-1; clone_size: many; d_call: -; cdr3_nt: TGCAGTGCCCCTGCTAGCTCCTACAATGAGCAGTTCTTC; cdr3_aa: CSAPASSYNEQFF
v_call: TRBV12-3/TRBV12-4; cdr3_length: 17; j_call: TRBJ2-7; clone_size: -; d_call: -; cdr3_nt: TGTGCCAGCAGTTTATTCAGGCCGATAGGCTCTTCCTACGAGCAGTACTTC; cdr3_aa: CASSLFRPIGSSYEQYF
v_call: TRBV29-1; cdr3_length: 10; j_call: TRBJ2-2; clone_size: -; d_call: -; cdr3_nt: TGCAGCGTTTTGTACGGGGAGCTGTTTTTT; cdr3_aa: CSVLYGELFF
v_call: TRBV18; cdr3_length: 14; j_call: TRBJ2-3; clone_size: -; d_call: -; cdr3_nt: TGTGCCAGCTCACCCCCCGTAGCCGCAGATACGCAGTATTTT; cdr3_aa: CASSPPVAADTQYF
v_call: TRBV3-1; cdr3_length: 12; j_call: TRBJ1-1; clone_size: few; d_call: TRBD1; cdr3_nt: TGTGCCAGCACAGACAGGGGGCGTGAAGCTTTCTTT; cdr3_aa: CASTDRGREAFF
v_call: TRBV5-5; cdr3_length: 11; j_call: TRBJ2-7; clone_size: -; d_call: -; cdr3_nt: TGTGCCAGCGGGTACCTCGGGAAGGTGCACTTC; cdr3_aa: CASGYLGKVHF
v_call: TRBV15; cdr3_length: 15; j_call: TRBJ2-1; clone_size: many; d_call: -; cdr3_nt: TGTGCCACCAGCAGAGACAGGGGGGATTACAATGAGCAGTTCTTC; cdr3_aa: CATSRDRGDYNEQFF
v_call: TRBV20-1; cdr3_length: 16; j_call: TRBJ2-5; clone_size: -; d_call: -; cdr3_nt: TGCAGTGCTAGAGATCTCAGGACAGCAGGAGCGGAGACCCAGTACTTC; cdr3_aa: CSARDLRTAGAETQYF
v_call: TRBV21-1; cdr3_length: 17; j_call: TRBJ2-3; clone_size: -; d_call: -; cdr3_nt: TGTGCCAGCAGCAAGTTCCCCCGGGACTGGCAAGCAGATACGCAGTATTTT; cdr3_aa: CASSKFPRDWQADTQYF
v_call: TRBV12-3/TRBV12-4; cdr3_length: 16; j_call: TRBJ2-3; clone_size: -; d_call: TRBD2; cdr3_nt: TGTGCCAGCAGTGAATTAGCGGGAGTTATGACAGATACGCAGTATTTT; cdr3_aa: CASSELAGVMTDTQYF
v_call: TRBV3-1; cdr3_length: 16; j_call: TRBJ2-1; clone_size: -; d_call: TRBD2; cdr3_nt: TGTGCCAGCAGCCAAGATCCTAGCGGCAACCTCAATGAGCAGTTCTTC; cdr3_aa: CASSQDPSGNLNEQFF
v_call: TRBV4-1; cdr3_length: 15; j_call: TRBJ1-4; clone_size: many; d_call: -; cdr3_nt: TGCGCCAGCAGCCAGCTCAGGGGTCCCTATGAAAAACTGTTTTTT; cdr3_aa: CASSQLRGPYEKLFF
v_call: TRBV6-2/TRBV6-3; cdr3_length: 16; j_call: TRBJ2-6; clone_size: -; d_call: TRBD1; cdr3_nt: TGTGCCAGCAGTTTTGGCAGGGGGCAGGGGGCCAACGTCCTGACTTTC; cdr3_aa: CASSFGRGQGANVLTF
v_call: TRBV2; cdr3_length: 12; j_call: TRBJ2-7; clone_size: few; d_call: -; cdr3_nt: TGTGCCAGCAGTGAGGACATCTACGAGCAGTACTTC; cdr3_aa: CASSEDIYEQYF
v_call: TRBV10-3; cdr3_length: 13; j_call: TRBJ2-7; clone_size: few; d_call: -; cdr3_nt: TGTGCCATCATGGGGGGCGCTCGGTACGAGCAGTACTTC; cdr3_aa: CAIMGGARYEQYF
v_call: TRBV7-9; cdr3_length: 15; j_call: TRBJ1-1; clone_size: -; d_call: -; cdr3_nt: TGTGCCAGCAGCTTAGCGGATAGGGCGAACACTGAAGCTTTCTTT; cdr3_aa: CASSLADRANTEAFF
v_call: TRBV7-9; cdr3_length: 14; j_call: TRBJ2-7; clone_size: -; d_call: -; cdr3_nt: TGTGCCAGCAGCGCCTGGGGACCCCCCTACGAGCAGTACTTC; cdr3_aa: CASSAWGPPYEQYF
v_call: TRBV3-1; cdr3_length: 14; j_call: TRBJ2-1; clone_size: -; d_call: TRBD2; cdr3_nt: TGTGCCAGCGGATCTAGCGGAGGGAACAATGAGCAGTTCTTC; cdr3_aa: CASGSSGGNNEQFF
v_call: TRBV7-9; cdr3_length: 16; j_call: TRBJ2-1; clone_size: -; d_call: -; cdr3_nt: TGTGCCAGCAGCCTTATCCGAGGGGTATCGTCTAATGAGCAGTTCTTC; cdr3_aa: CASSLIRGVSSNEQFF
v_call: TRBV12-3/TRBV12-4; cdr3_length: 14; j_call: TRBJ2-1; clone_size: many; d_call: TRBD2; cdr3_nt: TGTGCCAGCACTAGGACTAGCGGGATCGGGGAGCAGTTCTTC; cdr3_aa: CASTRTSGIGEQFF